A single sample gave rise to the 16 T cell receptor beta chains below, sequenced in a study of tumor-infiltrating lymphocytes in primary liver carcinoma. With around 490 ng total RNA as template and a constant-region primer, TCR beta cDNA was made. Libraries of TCR beta came from three nested multiplex PCR rounds with slightly modified ARM-PCR. TRBV1-TRBV30 forward primers paired with a C-beta reverse primer drove the first two PCR rounds, about 9 cycles each. From the multiplex PCR reads, TCRdb called clonotypes with MiXCR, one entry per CDR3 protein. The top ten hold approximately 30% of the sample, which has tens of thousands of distinct CDR3 sequences, over 65% seen once. Between roughly 20 and 31 mg of unsorted bulk tissue served as the source from which RNA and DNA were co-extracted. Sequencing used liver tumor tissue from sampling region 3. Subset indicated: tumor region T3, left-lateral pole. The receptors derive from a man aged 40-50 years with primary liver carcinoma and hepatitis B virus infection.

The chain's CDR3 is CASSPFPGGISYEQYF. CDR3 nucleotide sequence: TGCGCCAGCAGCCCCTTCCCAGGGGGGATCTCCTACGAGCAGTACTTC. V gene TRBV4-1 combines with J gene TRBJ2-7; D is perhaps TRBD1 (7 bases). V gave up 4 bases and J gave up 0 bases, with 16 bases separating them. Germline loops: CDR1 MGHRA, CDR2 YSYEKL. This CDR3 spans 16 amino acids.

The chain joins TRBV11-2 to TRBJ2-3; D ambiguous. Trimming cost V 5 bases and J 1 base, with 13 bases left between them. The CDR3 is 15 residues long. CDR1 and CDR2 (germline): SGHAT, FQNNGV. CDR3 loop: CASSHGTPGTDTQYF. For the CDR3, the DNA is TGTGCCAGCAGCCATGGAACTCCGGGCACAGATACGCAGTATTTT.

Of note for this clonotype: The germline gene is not matched at one end of the junction; a read error may be the cause. This sequence joins TRBV7-9 and TRBJ1-3, with 10 bases lining up with TRBD1. CDR3 length: 18 amino acids. CDR1 and CDR2 (germline): SEHNR, FQNEAQ (reference sequence). CDR3 residues: CGSSLGWDRGPAGNTIYF. CDR3 DNA sequence: TGTGGCAGCAGCCTGGGTTGGGACAGGGGACCTGCCGGTAACACCATATATTTT. Looking up the rest from reference TRBV7-9 and TRBJ1-3 gives the full variable domain: DTGVSQNPRHKITKRGQNVTFRCDPISEHNRLYWYRQTLGQGPEFLTYFQNEAQLEKSRLLSDRFSAERPKGSFSTLEIQRTEQGDSAMYLCGSSLGWDRGPAGNTIYFGEGSWLTVV.

In this sample, this clonotype turned up once. The CDR3 ends on some other residue instead of the conserved phenylalanine or tryptophan, so this is likely a read error. This rearrangement joins TRBV11-2 to TRBJ2-5; either TRBD1 or TRBD2 may supply D (5 bases each). The V end lost 5 bases, the J end lost 4 bases, and 17 bases lay between the germline ends. Germline V lookup: CDR1 SGHAT, CDR2 FQNNGV. The CDR3 covers 15 residues. The CDR3 region is CASSDLRGAGETQYS. The CDR3 nucleotides read TGTGCCAGCAGCGACCTGAGAGGGGCGGGAGAGACCCAGTACTCC.

About this clonotype itself: This clone may be a read error of a much larger clone one base away. The J gene is TRBJ1-5, the V gene TRBV2; unclear D gene. Per the germline V gene, CDR1 is SNHLY and CDR2 is FYNNEI. The CDR3 loop spans 13 amino acids. As DNA, the CDR3 is TGTGCCGGCAGTGAAGACCAGGATCAGCCCCAGCATTTT. Translation gives CAGSEDQDQPQHF.

The chain uses TRBV20-1 and TRBJ2-2; 8 positions match TRBD1. The trim removed 5 bases at V and 1 base at J, leaving 6 bases unmatched. The CDR3 has 15 amino acids. Germline CDR1 is DFQATT and CDR2 is SNEGSKA (reference sequence). Here the CDR3 reads CSASPGTGNTGELFF. CDR3 coding DNA: TGCAGTGCTTCCCCCGGGACAGGGAACACCGGGGAGCTGTTTTTT.

Notes on this clonotype: The junction differs from germline at one of its ends, possibly a read error. J is TRBJ2-7 and V is TRBV11-2; perhaps TRBD2 as D (7 bases). The germline CDR1 and CDR2 sequences are SGHAT and FQNNGV. The CDR3 totals 12 residues. For the CDR3, the DNA is TGTGCCAGGAGCCCCTGGGGGGGCGAGCACTACTTC. Its protein is CARSPWGGEHYF.

This clonotype was found many times. The V gene is TRBV2, the J gene TRBJ1-3, with D unresolved. CDR1 is SNHLY and CDR2 is FYNNEI in the germline V gene. CDR3 length: 14 amino acids. Trimming removed 1 base from V and 3 bases from J, with 7 bases in between. The CDR3 DNA follows: TGTGCCAGCAGTGAAGTATCAGTTGGAAACACCATATATTTT. Protein product: CASSEVSVGNTIYF.

Concerning this clonotype itself: One end of the junction fails to match germline, which may point to a read error. The rearrangement joins TRBV29-1 to TRBJ1-1; D unclear. The CDR3 runs 14 residues. Looked up from germline, CDR1 is SQVTM and CDR2 is ANQGSEA. The CDR3: CSAQKLPREGEAFF. The CDR3 DNA reads as TGCAGCGCCCAGAAGCTGCCCCGGGAGGGTGAAGCATTCTTT.

About this clonotype: An end of the junction differs from the germline gene, which may be a read error. The chain recombines TRBV5-1 with TRBJ2-1, with unresolved D. This CDR3 has 13 residues. Per germline, CDR1 SGHRS and CDR2 YFSETQ. Here the CDR3 DNA reads TGCGCCAGCAGCTTGGGCGCTTACGATGAACAGTTCTTC. Protein sequence: CASSLGAYDEQFF.

Remarks on this clonotype: The conserved phenylalanine or tryptophan normally closing the CDR3 is absent here, so this likely arose from a read error. This rearrangement joins TRBV7-3 to TRBJ2-3; the D is unclear. The CDR3 length is 13 residues. From germline, CDR1 is SGHTA and CDR2 FQGTGA. CDR3 DNA sequence: TGTACCAGCAGCTTTAGTCGGACAGATACGCAGTATTCT. Its protein is CTSSFSRTDTQYS.

Within the sample, this clonotype is medium-sized. The rearrangement links TRBV28 to TRBJ2-7; D unresolved. CDR1 and CDR2 from the germline V gene are MDHEN and SYDVKM. V shed 2 bases and J shed 1 base, with 6 bases lying between them. The CDR3 runs 13 residues. The CDR3 reads CASSLRDSYEQYF. DNA of the CDR3: TGTGCCAGCAGTTTAAGGGATTCCTACGAGCAGTACTTC. The full variable domain, its missing parts supplied by reference TRBV28 and TRBJ2-7, is DVKVTQSSRYLVKRTGEKVFLECVQDMDHENMFWYRQDPGLGLRLIYFSYDVKMKEKGDIPEGYSVSREKKERFSLILESASTNQTSMYLCASSLRDSYEQYFGPGTRLTVT.

With regard to this clonotype: One end of the junction is discordant with germline, which a read error may explain. This chain connects TRBV11-2 to TRBJ2-7; D assignment may be TRBD1 or TRBD2 (5 bases each). The CDR3 has 15 residues. Per germline, CDR1 SGHAT and CDR2 FQNNGV. The CDR3 coding sequence is TGTGCCAGCAGCTCTACAGGAGGTCGGAGGTACGAGCGGTACTTC. Protein product: CASSSTGGRRYERYF. Using reference TRBV11-2 and TRBJ2-7 for the parts outside the CDR3, the full variable domain is EAGVAQSPRYKIIEKRQSVAFWCNPISGHATLYWYQQILGQGPKLLIQFQNNGVVDDSQLPKDRFSAERLKGVDSTLKIQPAKLEDSAVYLCASSSTGGRRYERYFGPGTRLTVT.

A word on this clonotype: Relative to the germline gene, one junction end is altered; a read error may explain this. This chain joins TRBV19 and TRBJ2-1; 13 bases fit TRBD2. CDR3 length equals 15 residues. Germline loops: CDR1 LNHDA, CDR2 SQIVND (reference sequence). Here the CDR3 reads CAISILAGGPNEQFF. For the CDR3, the DNA is TGTGCCATTAGTATACTAGCGGGAGGGCCGAATGAGCAGTTCTTC.

The gene calls are TRBV5-6 and TRBJ2-1, with D hard to call. The CDR3 spans 16 residues. V was clipped by 4 bases and J by 12 bases, with 26 bases between them. Germline V lookup: CDR1 SGHDT, CDR2 YYEEEE. CDR3 region: CASSLPGISSYIGQFF. CDR3 in DNA: TGTGCCAGCAGCCTCCCGGGCATAAGCTCCTACATTGGGCAGTTCTTC.

In the case of this clonotype: This may come from a read error, since a much larger clone is one base off. This chain uses TRBV9 with TRBJ2-7; D assignment may be TRBD1 or TRBD2 (5 bases each). The CDR3 is 12 amino acids. Germline CDR1 is SGDLS and CDR2 is YYNGEE. The CDR3 DNA sequence: TGTGCCAGCGGCGTAGGGGACCGCGTGCAGTACTTC. Translated, it gives CASGVGDRVQYF.